This T cell receptor beta chain comes out of a study of vaccination and CD4 T cells after COVID-19. Study details: Overlapping SARS-CoV-2, HCoV-NL63, HCoV-OC43 and HCoV-229E spike peptides stimulated the cells. A CEFX pool, an HIV-1 Nef pool, or no peptide went to control cultures.

Study-wide results and limits: Analysis of convalescent patients found that 304 of 307 vaccine-specific clones were spike mono-reactive.

This CDR3 spans 13 amino acids. Per germline, CDR1 MNHEY and CDR2 SVGEGT. Oncomine TCR Beta short-read sequencing was applied to DNA from cultured CD4+ T cells. TCRdb reprocessed the PCR reads with MiXCR, giving one entry per CDR3 protein. Counted here are about 25,000 distinct CDR3 sequences, 25% to 30% occurring once; the ten biggest clones make up around 7.4%. Regarding this clonotype: The antigen is unknown. At one boundary the junction diverges from the germline segment, which might be a read error.

Time point here: late sampling 161 to 241 days after vaccination in three convalescent patients. Stated treatment: approximately 10-day PBMC culture with coronavirus spike peptide pools or control peptides (ViraFEST assay). Wells contained roughly 2.2 million PBMCs each, and these were cultured with about 10 IU/ml IL-2 and roughly 9.6 ug/ml peptide pools. The source of this sequence is a human donor who had recovered from COVID-19. The sample here was CD4+ T cells from blood, cultured in vitro, taken about 7 months after SARS-CoV-2 vaccination. The chain combines TRBV6-2 or TRBV6-3 with TRBJ2-7; D remains ambiguous. CDR3 nucleotide sequence: TGTACCAGCAGTTACCCCAGCTCCTACGAGCAGTACTTC. Translation gives CTSSYPSSYEQYF.